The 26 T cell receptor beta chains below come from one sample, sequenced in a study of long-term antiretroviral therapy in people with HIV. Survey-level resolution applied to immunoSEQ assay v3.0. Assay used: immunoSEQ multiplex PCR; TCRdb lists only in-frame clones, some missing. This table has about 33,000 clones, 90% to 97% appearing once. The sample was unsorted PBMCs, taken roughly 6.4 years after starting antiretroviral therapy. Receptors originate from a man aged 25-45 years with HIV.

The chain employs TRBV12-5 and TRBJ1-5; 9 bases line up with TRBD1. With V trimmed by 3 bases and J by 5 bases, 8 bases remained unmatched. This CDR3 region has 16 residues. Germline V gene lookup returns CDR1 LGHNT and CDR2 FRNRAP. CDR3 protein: CASGLLTGGFHQPQHF. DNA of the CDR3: TGTGCTAGTGGTTTACTAACAGGGGGCTTCCATCAGCCCCAGCATTTT.

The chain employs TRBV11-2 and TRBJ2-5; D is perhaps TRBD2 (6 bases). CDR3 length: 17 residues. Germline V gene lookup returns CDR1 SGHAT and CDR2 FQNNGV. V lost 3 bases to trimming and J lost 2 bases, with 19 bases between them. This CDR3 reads CASSFGGGGIVQETQYF. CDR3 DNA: TGTGCCAGCAGCTTTGGTGGAGGCGGGATTGTACAAGAGACCCAGTACTTC.

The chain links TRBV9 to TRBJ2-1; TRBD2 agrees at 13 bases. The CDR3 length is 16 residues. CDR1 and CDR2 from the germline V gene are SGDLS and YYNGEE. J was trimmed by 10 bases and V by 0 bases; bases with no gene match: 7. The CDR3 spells CASSVGGTSGIEEQFF. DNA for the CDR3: TGTGCCAGCAGCGTAGGGGGGACTAGCGGGATTGAAGAGCAGTTCTTC. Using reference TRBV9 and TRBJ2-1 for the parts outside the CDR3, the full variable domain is DSGVTQTPKHLITATGQRVTLRCSPRSGDLSVYWYQQSLDQGLQFLIQYYNGEERAKGNILERFSAQQFPDLHSELNLSSLELGDSALYFCASSVGGTSGIEEQFFGPGTRLTVL.

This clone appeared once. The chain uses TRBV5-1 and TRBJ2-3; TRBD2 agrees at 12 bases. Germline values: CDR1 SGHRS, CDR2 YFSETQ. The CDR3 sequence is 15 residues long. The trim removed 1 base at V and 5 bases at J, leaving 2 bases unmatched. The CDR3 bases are TGCGCCAGCAGCTTGTCTAGCGGGAGGGAAGATACGCAGTATTTT. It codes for CASSLSSGREDTQYF.

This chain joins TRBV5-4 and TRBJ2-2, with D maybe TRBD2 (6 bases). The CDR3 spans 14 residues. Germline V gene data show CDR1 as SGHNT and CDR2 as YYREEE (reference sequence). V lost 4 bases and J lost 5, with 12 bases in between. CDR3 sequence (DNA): TGTGCCAGCAGCGGAGGGGTTGGTACCGGGGAGCTGTTTTTT. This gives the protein CASSGGVGTGELFF.

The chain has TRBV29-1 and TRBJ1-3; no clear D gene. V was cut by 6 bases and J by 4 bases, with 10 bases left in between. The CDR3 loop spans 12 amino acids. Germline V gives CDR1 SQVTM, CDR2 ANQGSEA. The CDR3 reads CSVWAYGNTIYF. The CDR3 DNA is TGCAGCGTCTGGGCTTACGGAAACACCATATATTTT.

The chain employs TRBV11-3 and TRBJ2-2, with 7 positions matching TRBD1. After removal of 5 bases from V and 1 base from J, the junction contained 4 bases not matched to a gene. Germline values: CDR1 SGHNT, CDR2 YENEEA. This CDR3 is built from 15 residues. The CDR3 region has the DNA TGTGCCAGCAGCCCCCGGACAGGGAACACCGGGGAGCTGTTTTTT. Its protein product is CASSPRTGNTGELFF. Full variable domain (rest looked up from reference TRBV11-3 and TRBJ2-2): EAGVVQSPRYKIIEKKQPVAFWCNPISGHNTLYWYLQNLGQGPELLIRYENEEAVDDSQLPKDRFSAERLKGVDSTLKIQPAELGDSAVYLCASSPRTGNTGELFFGEGSRLTVL.

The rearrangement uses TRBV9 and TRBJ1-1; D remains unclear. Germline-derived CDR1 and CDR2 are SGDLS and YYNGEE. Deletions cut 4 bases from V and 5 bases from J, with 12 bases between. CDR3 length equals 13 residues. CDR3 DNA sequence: TGTGCCAGCAGCCTAGAGACGTTAACTGAAGCTTTCTTT. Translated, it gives CASSLETLTEAFF. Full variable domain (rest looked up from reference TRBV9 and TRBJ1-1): DSGVTQTPKHLITATGQRVTLRCSPRSGDLSVYWYQQSLDQGLQFLIQYYNGEERAKGNILERFSAQQFPDLHSELNLSSLELGDSALYFCASSLETLTEAFFGQGTRLTVV.

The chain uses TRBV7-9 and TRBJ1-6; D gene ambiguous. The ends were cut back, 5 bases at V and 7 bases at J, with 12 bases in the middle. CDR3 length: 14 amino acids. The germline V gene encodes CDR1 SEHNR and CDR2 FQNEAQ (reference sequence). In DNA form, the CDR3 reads TGTGCCAGCAGCGAATGGGGTGTGAATTCACCCCTCCACTTT. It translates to CASSEWGVNSPLHF.

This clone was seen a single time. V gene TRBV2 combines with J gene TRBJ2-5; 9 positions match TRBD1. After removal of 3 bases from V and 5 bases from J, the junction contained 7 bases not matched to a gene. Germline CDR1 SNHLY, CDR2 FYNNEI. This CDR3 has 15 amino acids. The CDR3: CASSEGQGIGETQYF. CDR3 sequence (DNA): TGTGCCAGCAGTGAGGGACAGGGAATCGGGGAGACCCAGTACTTC. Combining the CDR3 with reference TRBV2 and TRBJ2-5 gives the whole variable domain EPEVTQTPSHQVTQMGQEVILRCVPISNHLYFYWYRQILGQKVEFLVSFYNNEISEKSEIFDDQFSVERPDGSNFTLKIRSTKLEDSAMYFCASSEGQGIGETQYFGPGTRLLVL.

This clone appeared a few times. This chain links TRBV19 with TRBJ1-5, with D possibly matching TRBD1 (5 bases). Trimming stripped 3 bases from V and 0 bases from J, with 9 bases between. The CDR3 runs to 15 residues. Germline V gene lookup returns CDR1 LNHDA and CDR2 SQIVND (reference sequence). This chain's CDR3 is CASSIRADSNQPQHF. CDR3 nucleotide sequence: TGTGCCAGTAGTATCAGGGCGGATAGCAATCAGCCCCAGCATTTT.

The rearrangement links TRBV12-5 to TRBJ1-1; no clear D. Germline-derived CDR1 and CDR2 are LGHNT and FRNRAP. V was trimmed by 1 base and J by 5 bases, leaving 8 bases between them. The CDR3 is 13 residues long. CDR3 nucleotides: TGTGCTAGTGGTTTGGAGTCAGCAACTGAAGCTTTCTTT. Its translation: CASGLESATEAFF.

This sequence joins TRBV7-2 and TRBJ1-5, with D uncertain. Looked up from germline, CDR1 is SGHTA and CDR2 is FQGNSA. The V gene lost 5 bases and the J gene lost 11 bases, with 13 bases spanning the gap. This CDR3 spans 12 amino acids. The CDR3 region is CASSHTYGSQHF. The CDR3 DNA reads TGTGCCAGCAGCCATACGTACGGGTCCCAGCATTTT.

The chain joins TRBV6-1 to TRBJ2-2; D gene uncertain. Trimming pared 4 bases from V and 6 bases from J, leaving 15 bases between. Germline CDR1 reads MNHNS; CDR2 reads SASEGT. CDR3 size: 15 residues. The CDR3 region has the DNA TGTGCCAGCAGTGTGGGCGCGTATCATCCCGGGGAGCTGTTTTTT. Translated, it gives CASSVGAYHPGELFF.

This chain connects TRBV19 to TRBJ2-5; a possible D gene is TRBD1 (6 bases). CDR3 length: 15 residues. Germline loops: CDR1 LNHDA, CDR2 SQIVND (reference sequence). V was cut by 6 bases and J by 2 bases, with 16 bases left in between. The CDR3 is CASRDRPSVQETQYF. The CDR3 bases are TGTGCCAGTAGGGACAGACCGAGCGTACAAGAGACCCAGTACTTC.

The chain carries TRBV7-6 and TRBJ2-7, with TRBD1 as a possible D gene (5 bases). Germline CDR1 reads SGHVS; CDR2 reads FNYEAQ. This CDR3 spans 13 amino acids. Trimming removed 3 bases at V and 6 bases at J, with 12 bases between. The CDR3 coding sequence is TGTGCCAGCAGCTTCAGGGAATCTGGCGAGCAGTACTTC. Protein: CASSFRESGEQYF.

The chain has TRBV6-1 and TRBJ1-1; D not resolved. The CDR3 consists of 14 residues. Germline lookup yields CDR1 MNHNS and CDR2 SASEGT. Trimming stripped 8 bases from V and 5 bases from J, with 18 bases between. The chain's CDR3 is CASRAEVLVTEAFF. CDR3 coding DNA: TGTGCCAGCCGGGCGGAGGTCTTGGTGACTGAAGCTTTCTTT.

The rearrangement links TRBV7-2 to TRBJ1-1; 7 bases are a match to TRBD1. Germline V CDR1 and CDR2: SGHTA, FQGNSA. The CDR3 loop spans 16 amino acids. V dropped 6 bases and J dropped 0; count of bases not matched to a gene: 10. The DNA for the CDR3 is TGTGCCAGCAGACCGAGGGACAGAGGAATGAACACTGAAGCTTTCTTT. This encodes CASRPRDRGMNTEAFF.

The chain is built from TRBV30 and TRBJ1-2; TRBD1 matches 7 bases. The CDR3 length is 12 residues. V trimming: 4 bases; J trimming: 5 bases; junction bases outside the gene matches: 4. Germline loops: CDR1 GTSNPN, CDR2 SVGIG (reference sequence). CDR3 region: CAWNRGGYGYTF. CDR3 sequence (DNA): TGTGCCTGGAACAGGGGTGGATATGGCTACACCTTC.

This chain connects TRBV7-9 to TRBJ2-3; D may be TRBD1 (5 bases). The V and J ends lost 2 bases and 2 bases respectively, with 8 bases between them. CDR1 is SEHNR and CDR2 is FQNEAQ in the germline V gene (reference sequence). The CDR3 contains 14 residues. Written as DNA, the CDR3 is TGTGCCAGCAGCTTACAGGGAACCACAGATACGCAGTATTTT. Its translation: CASSLQGTTDTQYF.

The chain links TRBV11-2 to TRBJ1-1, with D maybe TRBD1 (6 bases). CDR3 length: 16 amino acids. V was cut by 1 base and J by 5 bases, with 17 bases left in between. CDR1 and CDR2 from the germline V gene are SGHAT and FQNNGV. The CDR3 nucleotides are TGTGCCAGCAGCTTAGGGGGGGGCCTCCGGAGGACTGAAGCTTTCTTT. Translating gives CASSLGGGLRRTEAFF.

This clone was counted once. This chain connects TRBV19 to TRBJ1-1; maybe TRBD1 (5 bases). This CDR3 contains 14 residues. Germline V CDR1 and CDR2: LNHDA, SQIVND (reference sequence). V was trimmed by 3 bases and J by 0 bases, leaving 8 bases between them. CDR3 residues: CASSMGGVNTEAFF. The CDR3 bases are TGTGCCAGTAGTATGGGGGGGGTGAACACTGAAGCTTTCTTT.

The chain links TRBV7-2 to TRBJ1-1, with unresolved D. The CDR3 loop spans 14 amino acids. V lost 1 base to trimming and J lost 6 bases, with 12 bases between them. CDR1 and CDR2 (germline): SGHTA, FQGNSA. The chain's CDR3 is CASSLVGDSAEAFF. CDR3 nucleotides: TGTGCCAGCAGCTTAGTTGGTGATTCCGCTGAAGCTTTCTTT.

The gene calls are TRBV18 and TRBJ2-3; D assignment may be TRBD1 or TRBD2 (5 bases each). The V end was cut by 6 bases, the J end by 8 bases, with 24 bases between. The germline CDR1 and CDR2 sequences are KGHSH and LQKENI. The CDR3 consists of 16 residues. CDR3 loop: CASSQGTGTEKVTQYF. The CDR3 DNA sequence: TGTGCCAGCTCCCAAGGAACGGGGACGGAGAAAGTTACGCAGTATTTT.

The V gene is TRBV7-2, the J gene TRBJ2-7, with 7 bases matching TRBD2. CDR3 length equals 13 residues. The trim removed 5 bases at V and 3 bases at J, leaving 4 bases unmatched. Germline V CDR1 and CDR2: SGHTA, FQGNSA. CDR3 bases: TGTGCCAGCAGCGTCGGACTAGACTACGAGCAGTACTTC. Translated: CASSVGLDYEQYF.

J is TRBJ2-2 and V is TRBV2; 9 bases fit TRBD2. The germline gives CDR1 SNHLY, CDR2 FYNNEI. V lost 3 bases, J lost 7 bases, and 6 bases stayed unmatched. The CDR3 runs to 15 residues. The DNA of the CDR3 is TGTGCCAGCAGTGAGGCGGGAGGGCCTTTCGGGGAGCTGTTTTTT. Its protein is CASSEAGGPFGELFF.